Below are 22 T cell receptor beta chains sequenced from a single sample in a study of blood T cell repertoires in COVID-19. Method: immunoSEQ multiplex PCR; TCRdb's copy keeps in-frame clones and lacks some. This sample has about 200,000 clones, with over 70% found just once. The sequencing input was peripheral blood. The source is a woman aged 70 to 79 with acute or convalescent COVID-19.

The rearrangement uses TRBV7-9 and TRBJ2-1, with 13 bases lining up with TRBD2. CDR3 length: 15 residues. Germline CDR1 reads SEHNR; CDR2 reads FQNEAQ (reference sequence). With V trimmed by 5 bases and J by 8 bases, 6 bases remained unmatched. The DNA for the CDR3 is TGTGCCAGCAGCCTCGGACTAGCGGGAGTCCATGAGCAGTTCTTC. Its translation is CASSLGLAGVHEQFF.

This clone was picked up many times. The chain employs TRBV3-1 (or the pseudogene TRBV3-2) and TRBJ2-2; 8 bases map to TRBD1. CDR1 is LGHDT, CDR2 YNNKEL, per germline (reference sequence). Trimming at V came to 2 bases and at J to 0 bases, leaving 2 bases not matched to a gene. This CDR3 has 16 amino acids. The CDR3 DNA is TGTGCCAGCAGCCAACACAGGGGGGCGAACACCGGGGAGCTGTTTTTT. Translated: CASSQHRGANTGELFF.

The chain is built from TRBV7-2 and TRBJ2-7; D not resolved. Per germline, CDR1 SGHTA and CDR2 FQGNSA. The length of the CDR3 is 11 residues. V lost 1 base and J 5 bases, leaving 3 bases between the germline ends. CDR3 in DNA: TGTGCCAGCAGCTTAGATAACGAGCAGTACTTC. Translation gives CASSLDNEQYF.

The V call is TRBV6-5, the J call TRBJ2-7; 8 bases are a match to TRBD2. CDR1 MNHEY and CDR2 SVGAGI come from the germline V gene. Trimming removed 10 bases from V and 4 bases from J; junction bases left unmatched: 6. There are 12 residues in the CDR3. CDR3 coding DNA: TGTGCCACCGGGACTAGTGTTTACGAGCAGTACTTC. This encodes CATGTSVYEQYF.

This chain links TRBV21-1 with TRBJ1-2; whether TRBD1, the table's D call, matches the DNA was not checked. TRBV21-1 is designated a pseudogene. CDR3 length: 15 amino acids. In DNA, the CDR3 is TGTGCCAGCATCGTAAAACAGGGATTTAACTATGGCTACACCTTC. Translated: CASIVKQGFNYGYTF.

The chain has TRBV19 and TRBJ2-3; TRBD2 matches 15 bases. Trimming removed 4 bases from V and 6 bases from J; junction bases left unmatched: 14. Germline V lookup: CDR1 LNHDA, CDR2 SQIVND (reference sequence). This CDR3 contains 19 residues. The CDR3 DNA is TGTGCCAGTAGTACCGCACCCCCGGGACTAGCGGGAGGAGGGGATACGCAGTATTTT. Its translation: CASSTAPPGLAGGGDTQYF.

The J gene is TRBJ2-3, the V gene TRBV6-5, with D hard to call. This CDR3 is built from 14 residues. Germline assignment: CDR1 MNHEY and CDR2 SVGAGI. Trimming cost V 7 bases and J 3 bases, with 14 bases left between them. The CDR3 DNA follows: TGTGCCAGCATGATAGGAGCTTCAACAGATACGCAGTATTTT. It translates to CASMIGASTDTQYF.

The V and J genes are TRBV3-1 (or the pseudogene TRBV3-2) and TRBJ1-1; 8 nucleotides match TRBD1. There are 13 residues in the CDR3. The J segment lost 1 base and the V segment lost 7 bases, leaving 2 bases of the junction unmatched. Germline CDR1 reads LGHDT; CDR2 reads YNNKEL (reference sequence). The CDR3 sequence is CASTGQGNTEAFF. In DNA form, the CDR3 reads TGTGCCAGCACCGGACAGGGGAACACTGAAGCTTTCTTT.

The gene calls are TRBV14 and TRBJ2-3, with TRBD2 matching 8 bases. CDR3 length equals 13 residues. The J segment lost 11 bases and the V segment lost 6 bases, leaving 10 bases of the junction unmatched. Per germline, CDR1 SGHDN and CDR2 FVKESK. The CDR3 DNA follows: TGTGCCAGCAGTCGGGGGCCGGGACTAGAGCAGTATTTT. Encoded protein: CASSRGPGLEQYF.

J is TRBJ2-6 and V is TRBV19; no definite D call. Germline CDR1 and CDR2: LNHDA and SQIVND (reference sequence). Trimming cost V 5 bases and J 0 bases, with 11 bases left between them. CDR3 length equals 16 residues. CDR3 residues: CASSGRSSSGANVLTF. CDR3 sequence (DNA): TGTGCCAGTAGTGGGCGATCGAGCTCTGGGGCCAACGTCCTGACTTTC.

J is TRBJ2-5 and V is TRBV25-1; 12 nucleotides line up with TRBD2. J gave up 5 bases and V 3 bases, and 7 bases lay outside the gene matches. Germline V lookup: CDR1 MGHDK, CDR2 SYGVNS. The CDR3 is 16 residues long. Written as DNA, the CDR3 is TGTGCCAGCAGTGACCGACTAGCGGGAGCACGGGAGACCCAGTACTTC. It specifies CASSDRLAGARETQYF.

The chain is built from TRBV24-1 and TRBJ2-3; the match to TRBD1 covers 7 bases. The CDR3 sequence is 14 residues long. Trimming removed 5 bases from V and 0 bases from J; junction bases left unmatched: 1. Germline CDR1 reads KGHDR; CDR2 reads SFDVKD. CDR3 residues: CATSAQGSTDTQYF. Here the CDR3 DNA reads TGTGCCACCAGTGCACAGGGGAGCACAGATACGCAGTATTTT.

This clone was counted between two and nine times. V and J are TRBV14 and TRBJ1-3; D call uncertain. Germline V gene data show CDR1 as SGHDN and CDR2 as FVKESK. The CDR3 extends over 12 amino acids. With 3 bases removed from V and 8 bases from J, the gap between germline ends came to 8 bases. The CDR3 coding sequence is TGTGCCAGCAGCCAGAGCTCGTACACCATATATTTT. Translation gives CASSQSSYTIYF.

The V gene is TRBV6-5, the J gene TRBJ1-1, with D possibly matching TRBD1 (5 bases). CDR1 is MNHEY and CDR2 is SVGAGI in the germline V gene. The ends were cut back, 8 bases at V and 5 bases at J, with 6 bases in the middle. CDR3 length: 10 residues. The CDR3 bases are TGTGCCAGCGGGGGGACTGAAGCTTTCTTT. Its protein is CASGGTEAFF.

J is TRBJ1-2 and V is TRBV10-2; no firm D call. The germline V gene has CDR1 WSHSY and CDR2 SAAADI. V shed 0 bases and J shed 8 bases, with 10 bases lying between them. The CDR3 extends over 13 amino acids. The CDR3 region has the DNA TGCGCCAGCAGTGAGTCGGAGGGCGGCGGCTACACCTTC. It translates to CASSESEGGGYTF.

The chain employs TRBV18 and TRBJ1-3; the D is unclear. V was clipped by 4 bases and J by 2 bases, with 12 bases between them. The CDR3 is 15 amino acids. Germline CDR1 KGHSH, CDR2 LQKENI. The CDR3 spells CASSLSREAGNTIYF. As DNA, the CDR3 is TGTGCCAGCTCACTATCGAGGGAAGCTGGAAACACCATATATTTT.

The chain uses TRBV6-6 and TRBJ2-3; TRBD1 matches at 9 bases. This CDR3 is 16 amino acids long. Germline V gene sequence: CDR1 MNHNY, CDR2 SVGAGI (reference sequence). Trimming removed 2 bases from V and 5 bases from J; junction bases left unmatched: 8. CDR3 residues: CASSYRSGTGLDTQYF. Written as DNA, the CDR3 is TGTGCCAGCAGTTACCGATCCGGGACAGGGTTAGATACGCAGTATTTT.

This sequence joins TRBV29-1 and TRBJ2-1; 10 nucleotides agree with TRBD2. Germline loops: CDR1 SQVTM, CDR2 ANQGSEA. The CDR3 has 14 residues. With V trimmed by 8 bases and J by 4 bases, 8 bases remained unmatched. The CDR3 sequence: CSTTPSGSYNEQFF. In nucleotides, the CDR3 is TGCAGCACCACGCCTAGCGGGAGTTACAATGAGCAGTTCTTC.

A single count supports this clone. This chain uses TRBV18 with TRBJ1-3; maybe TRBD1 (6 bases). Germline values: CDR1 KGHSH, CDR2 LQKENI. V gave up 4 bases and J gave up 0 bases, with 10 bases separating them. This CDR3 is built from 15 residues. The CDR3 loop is CASSRQADSGNTIYF. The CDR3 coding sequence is TGTGCCAGCTCACGACAGGCTGACTCTGGAAACACCATATATTTT.

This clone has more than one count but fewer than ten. CDR3 region: CAGGHPVNSYEQYF. CDR3 DNA: TGTGCCGGGGGACACCCGGTTAACTCCTACGAGCAGTACTTC. The rearrangement joins TRBV30 to TRBJ2-7, with D possibly being TRBD1 (6 bases). This CDR3 region has 14 residues. The V end lost 8 bases, the J end lost 0 bases, and 17 bases lay between the germline ends. CDR1 and CDR2 (germline): GTSNPN, SVGIG (reference sequence).

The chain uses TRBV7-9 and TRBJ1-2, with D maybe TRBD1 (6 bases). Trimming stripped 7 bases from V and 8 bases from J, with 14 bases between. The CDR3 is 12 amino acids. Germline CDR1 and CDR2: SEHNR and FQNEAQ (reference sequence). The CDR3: CASTHPGDGYTF. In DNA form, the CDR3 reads TGTGCCAGCACCCACCCAGGGGACGGCTACACCTTC.

CDR3 in amino acids: CASSSRPGETQYF. CDR3 bases: TGTGCCAGCAGTTCACGTCCAGGGGAGACCCAGTACTTC. V usage is TRBV27 and J usage is TRBJ2-5; tentatively, D is TRBD1 (5 bases). Germline CDR1 reads MNHEY; CDR2 reads SMNVEV (reference sequence). This CDR3 comprises 13 residues. Trimming took 4 bases from V and 5 from J, leaving 11 bases between them.